This TCR beta chain is drawn from a study of CXCR3-negative and CXCR3-positive naive CD8 T cells. Broader study findings: TRB CDR3s of CXCR3-positive naive cells were more hydrophobic than those of CXCR3-negative naive cells. Cryopreservation partially lowered CXCR3 expression, so most assays used fresh PBMCs. Comparison of naive subsets found surface CD5 to be comparable, and TCR strength was inferred on the basis of TRB CDR3 properties. The TRBV-TRBJ usage of naive CXCR3-negative and CXCR3-positive cells was similar, but that of memory cells differed.

TRB cDNA was prepared as libraries by UMI-labeled 5' RACE. For each CDR3 protein, TCRdb gives one entry from its re-call of the 5' RACE reads, without DNA. Listed are approximately 140,000 distinct CDR3 sequences; 0.25% to 0.35% falls within the top ten. The germline CDR1 and CDR2 sequences are SGHVS and FQNEAQ. This CDR3 is 17 amino acids long. With respect to this clonotype: Its antigen is undetermined.

V and J are TRBV7-8 and TRBJ2-3; absent DNA, TCRdb's TRBD2 call cannot be checked. This sequence originates from a human donor in good health. Some clones in this sample may be carry-over from other donors' samples. Sequenced material: naive CXCR3+ CD8+ T cells from blood. Subset defined: CD45RO-CCR7+CD27+CD95- naive CD8+ T cells expressing CXCR3 (TNR3+). This CDR3 reads CASSPTAGLAGRVTQYF.